The subject of this entry is one TCR beta chain. The record originates from a study of blood T cell repertoires in COVID-19. In the original workflow: Quantification of nucleated cells was approximated via reference gene primer amplification. Clones were read by immunoSEQ multiplex PCR, and TCRdb kept only the in-frame ones, dropping some. Clone size and the V and J calls come from that table; the DNA yielded D and trimming. The sample includes more than 200,000 clones, more than 75% seen only once; the top ten take 7.2%. V was cut by 5 bases and J by 6 bases, with 14 bases left in between. Per germline, CDR1 LNHDA and CDR2 SQIVND (reference sequence). This CDR3 is built from 14 residues. Participants were aged about 18 to 100 years from approximately 23 US areas.

The chain couples TRBV19 to TRBJ1-5; D may be TRBD1 (5 bases). The TCR sequence derives from a man aged 25 to 45 in a cohort exposed to, infected with or recovered from COVID-19 (not recorded which). Sequencing used PBMCs or T cells enriched from blood (not recorded which). As DNA, the CDR3 is TGTGCCAGTAGTCCCAGAGGACACATTCAGCCCCAGCATTTT. It yields the protein CASSPRGHIQPQHF.